Reported below is one T cell receptor (beta chain). The antigen this receptor binds is unknown. Base quality data are lacking; no much larger clone is found one base away. Per the publication, the time point label means: baseline before first vaccination. Vaccinee samples were obtained from the UK trials COV001 and COV002, which included a single-blind randomized controlled phase 2/3 trial of AZD1222 (ChAdOx1 nCoV-19) in healthy adults. For TCRbeta chain sequencing, PBMC samples from trial participants were taken at day 0 and at day 28 after the second dose. Measured from the cysteine to the phenylalanine, the CDR3 is 16 residues long. Kept here is only the CDR3 DNA, which spans 48 bases and is read in frame from base 1. Sequences SGDLS (CDR1) and YYNGEE (CDR2) are obtained from the germline V gene. V drops 3 bases and J drops 5 bases, leaving 20 bases in between. These data belong to a study of T cell responses to AZD1222 COVID-19 vaccine listed by TCRdb under 2021. Regarding the research as a whole: AZD1222 recipients whose second dose came at about 4 weeks and those whose second dose came at about 12 weeks were combined into one group, since spike-specific TCR depth and breadth did not differ between the two schedules. A total of more than 230 trial participants underwent TCR sequencing, of whom roughly 210 had received two doses of AZD1222 and 26 had received two doses of the MenACWY control vaccine. Trial participants were enrolled by age into subgroups of 18-55, 56-69 and 70-plus years, and roughly 150, 30 and 60 TCR-sequenced participants, respectively, were included in these subgroups. On the study overall, not on this receptor specifically: Participants were mostly white British, with more females than males. The authors suggested clonal diversity may have been underestimated. No day 14 peak-response samples were available, so repertoires were characterized only after the peak T cell response. CD4 TCRs associated with the vaccine covered the entire spike protein, and the dominant responses were in regions 160-218 and 743-854. Spike-specific TCR breadth and depth rose significantly after two AZD1222 doses compared with day 0 and with MenACWY recipients. The 56-69-year group was small, and its depth increase did not reach significance, likely because of low power. Only five to seven AZD1222 recipients were SARS-CoV-2 seropositive at baseline, limiting conclusions about previously exposed vaccinees. Epitopes outside the regions mutated in the B.1.351 and B.1.1.7 variants were reportedly recognized by nearly half of the unique spike-specific TCRs.

The CDR3 regions of human TCRbeta chains were subjected to immunosequencing. Turning to the authors' computational methods: TCRs in the repertoires were matched against a reference library of SARS-CoV-2-specific TCRs that had been generated with the MIRA antigen-specificity platform. Breadth meant the fraction of unique TCRs that were SARS-CoV-2-associated, whereas depth meant the fraction of total T cells that were SARS-CoV-2-associated. Using the MIRA data, every spike-specific TCR was mapped to the spike region that the TCR reacted to and assigned to either a CD4 or a CD8 class. Log10-transformed breadth and depth values were compared by one-way ANOVA with Sidak's multiple comparisons tests. As stored in TCRdb, this immuneACCESS dataset retains in-frame rearrangements with V and J assigned. A fraction of the clones does not appear; measured against another copy, unresolved V genes explain less than half of the discrepancy, and the remainder lacks a known reason. The D gene and trimming were derived from the DNA, and the V and J assignments and clone size from that table. The sample table holds around 160,000 clones, of which around nine tenths were seen once. The top ten clonotypes cover approximately 5.2% of the sample.

The rearrangement joined TRBV9 to TRBJ2-5; the D segment may tentatively be TRBD1 or TRBD2, each giving 7 matched bases. The sample in question was peripheral blood, obtained on day 0 of AZD1222 vaccination. The clonotype was recovered from an adult in good health. CDR3 reads: CASSASGGGGRETQYF. DNA sequence: TGTGCCAGCAGCGCCTCGGGGGGAGGGGGCAGGGAGACCCAGTACTTC. Full variable domain (CDR3 extended with the reference TRBV9 and TRBJ2-5 proteins): DSGVTQTPKHLITATGQRVTLRCSPRSGDLSVYWYQQSLDQGLQFLIQYYNGEERAKGNILERFSAQQFPDLHSELNLSSLELGDSALYFCASSASGGGGRETQYFGPGTRLLVL.